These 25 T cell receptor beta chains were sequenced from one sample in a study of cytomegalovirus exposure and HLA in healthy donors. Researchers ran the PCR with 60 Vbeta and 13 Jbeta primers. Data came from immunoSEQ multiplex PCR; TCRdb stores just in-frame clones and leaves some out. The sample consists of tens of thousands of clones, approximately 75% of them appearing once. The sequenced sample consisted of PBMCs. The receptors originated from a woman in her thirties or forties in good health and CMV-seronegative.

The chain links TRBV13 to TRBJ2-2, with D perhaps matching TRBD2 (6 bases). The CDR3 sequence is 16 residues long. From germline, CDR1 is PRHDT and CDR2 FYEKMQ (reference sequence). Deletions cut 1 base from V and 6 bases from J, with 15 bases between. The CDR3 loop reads CASSLDLPGRSGELFF. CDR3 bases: TGTGCCAGCAGCTTAGATCTGCCAGGGAGGTCCGGGGAGCTGTTTTTT.

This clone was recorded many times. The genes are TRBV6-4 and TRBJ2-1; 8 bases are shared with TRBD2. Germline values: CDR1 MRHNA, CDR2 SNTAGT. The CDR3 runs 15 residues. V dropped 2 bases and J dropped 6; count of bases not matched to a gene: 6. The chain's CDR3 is CASSDPSGGANEQFF. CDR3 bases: TGTGCCAGCAGTGACCCTTCCGGGGGGGCCAATGAGCAGTTCTTC.

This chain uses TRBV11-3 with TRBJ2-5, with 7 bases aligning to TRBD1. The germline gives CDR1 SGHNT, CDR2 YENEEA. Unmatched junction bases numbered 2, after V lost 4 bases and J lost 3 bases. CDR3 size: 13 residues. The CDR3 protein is CASSSGTEETQYF. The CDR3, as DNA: TGTGCCAGCAGCTCCGGGACAGAAGAGACCCAGTACTTC.

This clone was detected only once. The CDR3 DNA reads as TGTGCCAGTAGTATGAGAACAGGCAATCTCTACGAGCAGTACTTC. It codes for CASSMRTGNLYEQYF. The chain carries TRBV19 and TRBJ2-7; D is perhaps TRBD1 (5 bases). This CDR3 is 15 amino acids long. The germline CDR1 and CDR2 sequences are LNHDA and SQIVND (reference sequence). Trimming removed 3 bases at V and 3 bases at J, with 15 bases between.

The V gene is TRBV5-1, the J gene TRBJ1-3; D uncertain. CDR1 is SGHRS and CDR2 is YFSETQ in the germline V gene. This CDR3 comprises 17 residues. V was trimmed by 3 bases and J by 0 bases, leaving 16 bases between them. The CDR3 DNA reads TGCGCCAGCAGCTCTCCCGGGGATAGGTCCTCTGGAAACACCATATATTTT. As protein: CASSSPGDRSSGNTIYF. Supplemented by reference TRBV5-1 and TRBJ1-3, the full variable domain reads KAGVTQTPRYLIKTRGQQVTLSCSPISGHRSVSWYQQTPGQGLQFLFEYFSETQRNKGNFPGRFSGRQFSNSRSEMNVSTLELGDSALYLCASSSPGDRSSGNTIYFGEGSWLTVV.

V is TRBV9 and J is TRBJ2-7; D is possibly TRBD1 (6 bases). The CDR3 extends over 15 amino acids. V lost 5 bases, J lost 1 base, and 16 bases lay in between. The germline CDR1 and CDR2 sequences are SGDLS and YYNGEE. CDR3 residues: CASSTRDKGSYEQYF. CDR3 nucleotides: TGTGCCAGCAGTACCCGGGACAAGGGGTCCTACGAGCAGTACTTC.

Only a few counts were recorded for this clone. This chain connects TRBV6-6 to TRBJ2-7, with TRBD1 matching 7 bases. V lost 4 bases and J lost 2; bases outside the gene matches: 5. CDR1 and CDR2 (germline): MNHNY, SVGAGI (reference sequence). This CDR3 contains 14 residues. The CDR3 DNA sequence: TGTGCCAGCAGTTCCCGACAGGGACCCTACGAGCAGTACTTC. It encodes CASSSRQGPYEQYF.

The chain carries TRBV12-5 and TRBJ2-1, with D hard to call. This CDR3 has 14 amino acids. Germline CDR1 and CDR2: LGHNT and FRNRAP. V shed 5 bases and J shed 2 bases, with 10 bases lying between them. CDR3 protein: CASGPRGPYNEQFF. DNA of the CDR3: TGTGCTAGTGGTCCACGAGGCCCCTACAATGAGCAGTTCTTC.

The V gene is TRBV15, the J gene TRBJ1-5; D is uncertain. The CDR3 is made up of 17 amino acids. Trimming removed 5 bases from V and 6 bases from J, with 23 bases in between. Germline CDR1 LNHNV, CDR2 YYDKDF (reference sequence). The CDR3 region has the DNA TGTGCCACCAGCCTAAGAGTTGGGCGGGGATTGGCTCAGCCCCAGCATTTT. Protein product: CATSLRVGRGLAQPQHF.

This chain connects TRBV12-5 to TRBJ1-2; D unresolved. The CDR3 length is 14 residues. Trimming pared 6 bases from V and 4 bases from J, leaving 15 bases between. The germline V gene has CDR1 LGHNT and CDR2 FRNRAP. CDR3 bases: TGTGCTAGTGGACGAAGAACGGCAGGCTATGGCTACACCTTC. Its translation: CASGRRTAGYGYTF.

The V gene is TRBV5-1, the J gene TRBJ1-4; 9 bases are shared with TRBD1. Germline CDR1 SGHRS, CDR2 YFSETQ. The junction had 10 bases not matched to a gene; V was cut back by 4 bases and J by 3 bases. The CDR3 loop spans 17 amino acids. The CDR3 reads CASSIQGASVANEKLFF. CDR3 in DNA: TGCGCCAGCAGCATACAGGGGGCTTCGGTGGCTAATGAAAAACTGTTTTTT.

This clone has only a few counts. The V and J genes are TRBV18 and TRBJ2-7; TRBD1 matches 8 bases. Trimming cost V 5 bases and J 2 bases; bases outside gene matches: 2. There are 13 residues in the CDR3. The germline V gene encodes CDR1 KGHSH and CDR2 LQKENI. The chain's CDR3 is CASSKTGAYEQYF. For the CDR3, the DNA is TGTGCCAGCTCAAAGACAGGGGCCTACGAGCAGTACTTC.

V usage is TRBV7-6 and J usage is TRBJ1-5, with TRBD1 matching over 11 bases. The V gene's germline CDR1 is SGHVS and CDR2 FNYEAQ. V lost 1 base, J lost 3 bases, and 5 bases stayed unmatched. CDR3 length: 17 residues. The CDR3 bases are TGTGCCAGCAGCTTAGGCGGGACAGGGGGAAACAATCAGCCCCAGCATTTT. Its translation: CASSLGGTGGNNQPQHF.

The CDR3 DNA reads as TGTGCCAGCAGTTACTCGACAGGACAGGGTCTGACTGAGCAGTTCTTC. Encoded protein: CASSYSTGQGLTEQFF. The chain joins TRBV6-5 to TRBJ2-1; 8 nucleotides match TRBD1. The trim removed 0 bases at V and 9 bases at J, leaving 10 bases unmatched. There are 16 residues in the CDR3. In germline, CDR1 is MNHEY, CDR2 SVGAGI.

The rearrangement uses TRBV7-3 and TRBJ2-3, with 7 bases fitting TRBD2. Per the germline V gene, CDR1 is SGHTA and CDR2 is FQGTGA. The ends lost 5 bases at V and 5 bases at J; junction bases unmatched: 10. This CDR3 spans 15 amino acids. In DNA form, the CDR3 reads TGTGCCAGCAGCCGGACCCGGACTAGTATAGATACGCAGTATTTT. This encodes CASSRTRTSIDTQYF. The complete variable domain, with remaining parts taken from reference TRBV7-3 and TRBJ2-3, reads GAGVSQTPSNKVTEKGKYVELRCDPISGHTALYWYRQSLGQGPEFLIYFQGTGAADDSGLPNDRFFAVRPEGSVSTLKIQRTERGDSAVYLCASSRTRTSIDTQYFGPGTRLTVL.

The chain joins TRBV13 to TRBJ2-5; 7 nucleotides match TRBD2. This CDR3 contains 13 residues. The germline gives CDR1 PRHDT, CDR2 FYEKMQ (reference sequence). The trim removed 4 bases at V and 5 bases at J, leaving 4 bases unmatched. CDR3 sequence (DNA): TGTGCCAGCAGCTGGACTAGTTTGGAGACCCAGTACTTC. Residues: CASSWTSLETQYF.

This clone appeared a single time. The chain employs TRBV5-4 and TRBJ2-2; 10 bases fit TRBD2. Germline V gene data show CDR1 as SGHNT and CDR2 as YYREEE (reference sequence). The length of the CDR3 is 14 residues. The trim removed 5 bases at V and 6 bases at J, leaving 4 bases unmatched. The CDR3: CASRGTSASGELFF. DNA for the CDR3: TGTGCCAGCAGGGGGACTAGCGCCTCCGGGGAGCTGTTTTTT.

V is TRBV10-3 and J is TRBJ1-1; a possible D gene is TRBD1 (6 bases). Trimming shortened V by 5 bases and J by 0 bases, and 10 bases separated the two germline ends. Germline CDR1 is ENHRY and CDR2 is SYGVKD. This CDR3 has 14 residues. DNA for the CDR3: TGTGCCATCAGTTCCAGGGGTCTGAACACTGAAGCTTTCTTT. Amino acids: CAISSRGLNTEAFF.

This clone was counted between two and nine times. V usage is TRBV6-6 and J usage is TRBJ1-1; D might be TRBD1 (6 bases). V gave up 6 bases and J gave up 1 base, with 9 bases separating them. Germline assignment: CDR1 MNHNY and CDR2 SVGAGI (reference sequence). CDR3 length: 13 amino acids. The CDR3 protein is CASREGGNTEAFF. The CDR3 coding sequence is TGTGCCAGCAGGGAAGGGGGGAACACTGAAGCTTTCTTT.

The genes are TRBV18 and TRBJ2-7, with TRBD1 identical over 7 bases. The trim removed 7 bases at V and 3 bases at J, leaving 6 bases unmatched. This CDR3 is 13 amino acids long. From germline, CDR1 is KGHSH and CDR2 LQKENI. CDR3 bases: TGTGCCAGCTACAGCCGGGACAGCTACGAGCAGTACTTC. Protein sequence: CASYSRDSYEQYF.

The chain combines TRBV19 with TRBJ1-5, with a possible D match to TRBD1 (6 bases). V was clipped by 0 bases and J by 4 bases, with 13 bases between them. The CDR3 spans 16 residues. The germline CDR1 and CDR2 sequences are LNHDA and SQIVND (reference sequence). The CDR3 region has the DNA TGTGCCAGTAGTATAGATCCCTACACAGGGAATCAGCCCCAGCATTTT. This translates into CASSIDPYTGNQPQHF.

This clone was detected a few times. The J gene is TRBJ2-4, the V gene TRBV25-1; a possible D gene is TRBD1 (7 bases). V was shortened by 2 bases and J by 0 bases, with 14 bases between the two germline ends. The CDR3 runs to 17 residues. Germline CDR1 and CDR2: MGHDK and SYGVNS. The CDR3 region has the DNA TGTGCCAGCAGTGAAATTGGCAGGGGGGTAGCCAAAAACATTCAGTACTTC. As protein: CASSEIGRGVAKNIQYF.

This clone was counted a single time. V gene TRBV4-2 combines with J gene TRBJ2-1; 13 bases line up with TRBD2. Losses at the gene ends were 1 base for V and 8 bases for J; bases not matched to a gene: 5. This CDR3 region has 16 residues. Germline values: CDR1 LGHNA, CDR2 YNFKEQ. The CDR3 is CASSQGLAGGRDEQFF. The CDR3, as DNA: TGTGCCAGCAGCCAAGGACTAGCGGGGGGCCGGGATGAGCAGTTCTTC.

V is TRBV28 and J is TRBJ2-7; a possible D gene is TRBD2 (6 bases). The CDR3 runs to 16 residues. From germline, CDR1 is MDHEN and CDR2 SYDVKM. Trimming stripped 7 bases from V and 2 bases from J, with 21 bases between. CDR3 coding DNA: TGTGCCAGCAATTTTATAGGGCGGGGCTTAACCTACGAGCAGTACTTC. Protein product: CASNFIGRGLTYEQYF.

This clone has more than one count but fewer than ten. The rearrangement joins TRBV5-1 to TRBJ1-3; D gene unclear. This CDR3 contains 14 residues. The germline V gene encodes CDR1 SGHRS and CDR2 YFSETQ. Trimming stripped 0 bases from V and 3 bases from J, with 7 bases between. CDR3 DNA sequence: TGCGCCAGCAGCTTGGGTCAGGATGGAAACACCATATATTTT. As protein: CASSLGQDGNTIYF.